This TCR beta chain is from a study of T-cell reconstitution after alpha-beta-depleted transplantation in children (dated by TCRdb to the mid-2010s). Regarding the research as a whole: The study quantitatively tracked T-cell immune reconstitution after TCRalphabeta/CD19-depleted allogeneic hematopoietic cell transplantation in children using TCR repertoire profiling.

General conclusions and limits of the study: The high TCRbeta diversity at day 60 in some patients was ascribed to recipient T cells and intrathymic progenitors that had survived conditioning. About two months after transplant, the apparently early recovery of alphabetaT-cell counts reportedly depended on just several hundred clones that had expanded rapidly and came from non-depleted graft cells. The frequencies of hyperexpanded clones fell over the following months, and after one year, T-cell counts and TCRbeta diversity were mostly attributed to newly produced T cells.

The method was PCR. Sequencing relied on an Illumina HiSeq 2500. To normalize quantification of the TCRbeta repertoire, the TCR libraries were built with molecular barcoding that relied on unique molecular identifiers. In-frame beta chains were kept once TCRdb had trimmed the public reads at Q25 with fastp and called clones with MiXCR. Identical CDR3 proteins give one entry, which carries the most common genes and DNA. This sample has a few hundred thousand distinct CDR3 sequences in its table, and roughly 44% of those were observed once. Under 35% of the sample comes from the top ten. From cysteine to phenylalanine, the CDR3 is 15 amino acids long. Of the read, only the CDR3 DNA is kept; its 45 bases are in frame from base 1. The germline V end is reduced by 6 bases and the J end by 2 bases; junction bases left unmatched: 12. CDR1 and CDR2 are read off the germline V gene as SQVTM and ANQGSEA. The treatment or condition tag for this specimen amounts to: allogeneic hematopoietic cell transplantation with graft depleted of TCRalphabeta T cells and CD19 B cells. The transplant recipients were children given TCRalphabeta/CD19-depleted allogeneic hematopoietic cell grafts.

This clonotype was recorded a few times. No cognate antigen has been identified for it. Base qualities are not recorded, but no much larger clone differs from it by a single base. The source of this sequence is a girl aged 2 to 10 with aplastic anemia, due to receive a stem cell transplant. Sequencing was performed on PBMCs, taken before TCRalphabeta/CD19-depleted stem cell transplant. The chain uses TRBV29-1 and TRBJ2-5, with 7 bases in between that match TRBD2. CDR3 loop: CSVAYGRGGQETQYF. The base sequence is TGCAGCGTGGCTTATGGGAGGGGTGGTCAAGAGACCCAGTACTTC.